A selection of T cell receptor beta chains follows, all from one sample in a study of blood T cell repertoires in COVID-19. Generated by immunoSEQ multiplex PCR, the TCRdb table keeps only in-frame clones and is missing some. The profile shows about 350,000 clones, roughly nine tenths of them singletons. The sequenced sample consisted of PBMCs or T cells enriched from blood (not recorded which). The receptors were gathered from a woman aged 25 to 39 who had recovered from COVID-19. Both conserved end residues are part of each CDR3. For some rows the clone size is stated as once, few or many, or as a class when expanded; others skip it.

J: TRBJ2-1
size: -
V: TRBV5-4
CDR3: CASSLSVTGNEQFF

J: TRBJ1-2
size: -
V: TRBV5-6
CDR3: CASSAQGGLYGYTF

J: TRBJ1-1
size: -
V: TRBV2
CDR3: CASRADRGFGEAFF

J: TRBJ1-2
size: -
V: TRBV29-1
CDR3: CSARDRGNYGYTF

J: TRBJ1-3
size: -
V: TRBV7-2
CDR3: CASTPDSRPSGNTIYF

J: TRBJ1-2
size: -
V: TRBV5-6
CDR3: CASSPGTSYYYGYTF

J: TRBJ2-4
size: -
V: TRBV21-1
CDR3: CASSKGEAKNIQYF

J: TRBJ2-1
size: -
V: TRBV27
CDR3: CASSPGLVISKQFF

J: TRBJ2-7
size: once
V: TRBV28
CDR3: CASNTGLRYEQYF

J: TRBJ1-6
size: few
V: TRBV27
CDR3: CASSLSANSPLHF

J: TRBJ1-1
size: -
V: TRBV20-1
CDR3: CSARFQLVAFF

J: TRBJ1-3
size: -
V: TRBV3-1/TRBV3-2
CDR3: CASSQVGDTIYF

J: TRBJ1-1
size: -
V: TRBV15
CDR3: CATSKQGGDTEAFF

J: TRBJ2-3
size: -
V: TRBV19
CDR3: CASSIDRRTDTQYF

J: TRBJ1-2
size: -
V: TRBV6-5
CDR3: CASRKTGVNYGYTF

J: TRBJ2-7
size: -
V: TRBV11-2
CDR3: CASSLDRLYEQYF

J: TRBJ2-7
size: -
V: TRBV28
CDR3: CASSPGQGASEQYF

J: TRBJ2-7
size: -
V: TRBV6-5
CDR3: CASSYSKGTGEGEQYF

J: TRBJ2-1
size: -
V: TRBV3-1/TRBV3-2
CDR3: CASSQDTSAYNEQFF

J: TRBJ2-7
size: few
V: TRBV2
CDR3: CASSAQGGLTYEQYF

J: TRBJ1-2
size: once
V: TRBV19
CDR3: CASSIGRVDGYTF

J: TRBJ1-2
size: -
V: TRBV19
CDR3: CASSIMAQGYGYTF

J: TRBJ2-2
size: once
V: TRBV18
CDR3: CASSSWTGANTGELFF

J: TRBJ2-6
size: -
V: TRBV28
CDR3: CASSLGQYSGANVLTF

J: TRBJ2-7
size: -
V: TRBV7-6
CDR3: CASSLIQYGGSHEQYF

J: TRBJ2-1
size: -
V: TRBV5-1
CDR3: CASSSTGTGFSYNEQFF

J: TRBJ1-1
size: -
V: TRBV28
CDR3: CASSLHGRVEAFF

J: TRBJ1-5
size: -
V: TRBV15
CDR3: CATSKTGDGNQPQHF

J: TRBJ2-5
size: -
V: TRBV18
CDR3: CASSPYEVAGGYETQYF

J: TRBJ2-1
size: -
V: TRBV5-1
CDR3: CASSLVDSSYNEQFF

J: TRBJ2-5
size: -
V: TRBV27
CDR3: CASSLTGQYQETQYF

J: TRBJ2-1
size: -
V: TRBV5-4
CDR3: CASSLPPDEQFF

J: TRBJ2-1
size: -
V: TRBV6-2/TRBV6-3
CDR3: CASSYSVAGNEQFF

J: TRBJ1-6
size: -
V: TRBV3-1/TRBV3-2
CDR3: CASSQSGSPLHF

J: TRBJ1-6
size: -
V: TRBV2
CDR3: CASSRTVDSPLHF

J: TRBJ2-1
size: -
V: TRBV27
CDR3: CASSLFKRSGQGATEGQFF

J: TRBJ2-1
size: -
V: TRBV20-1
CDR3: CSARSQVEQFF

J: TRBJ2-3
size: -
V: TRBV5-4
CDR3: CASSLGTSGYTDTQYF

J: TRBJ1-5
size: -
V: TRBV3-1/TRBV3-2
CDR3: CASSQDRVQPQHF

J: TRBJ1-6
size: -
V: TRBV7-8
CDR3: CASSLDGSYNSPLHF

J: TRBJ1-2
size: few
V: TRBV19
CDR3: CASSIPRTGASSNYGYTF

J: TRBJ2-3
size: few
V: TRBV19
CDR3: CASSHSGGVGDTQYF

J: TRBJ2-7
size: -
V: TRBV27
CDR3: CASSLSETGASYEQYF

J: TRBJ2-7
size: -
V: TRBV13
CDR3: CASSPGQGFSVEQYF

J: TRBJ2-1
size: -
V: TRBV7-9
CDR3: CASSNRTSGVNEQFF

J: TRBJ2-7
size: once
V: TRBV2
CDR3: CASRGRTGRTYEQYF

J: TRBJ2-2
size: few
V: TRBV4-1
CDR3: CASSSAPGTTSTGELFF

J: TRBJ2-2
size: -
V: TRBV28
CDR3: CASSTRTGGLGGELFF

J: TRBJ1-4
size: -
V: TRBV9
CDR3: CASSRDTGNEKLFF

J: TRBJ1-5
size: -
V: TRBV4-1
CDR3: CASRDQTGGRNQPQHF

J: TRBJ2-1
size: -
V: TRBV27
CDR3: CASSRRDRELNEQFF

J: TRBJ2-1
size: few
V: TRBV9
CDR3: CASSVDGTGYNEQFF

J: TRBJ1-1
size: few
V: TRBV3-1/TRBV3-2
CDR3: CASSQEGVNTEAFF

J: TRBJ2-7
size: -
V: TRBV12-3/TRBV12-4
CDR3: CASSPGGYYEQYF

J: TRBJ2-7
size: -
V: TRBV6-5
CDR3: CASRKTGVGKYEQYF

J: TRBJ1-6
size: -
V: TRBV2
CDR3: CASSPRLDHNSPLHF

J: TRBJ2-7
size: few
V: TRBV14
CDR3: CASSLSLAWREQYF

J: TRBJ2-7
size: -
V: TRBV27
CDR3: CASSRRAGGSYEQYF

J: TRBJ1-5
size: -
V: TRBV3-1/TRBV3-2
CDR3: CASSHRGSNQPQHF

J: TRBJ1-4
size: -
V: TRBV2
CDR3: CASSYTPTNEKLFF